By share of the sample, the clone carrying this T cell receptor gamma chain is large (0.1 to 1%). Antigen specificity is unknown. V was pared by 0 bases and J by 10 bases, with 3 bases of the junction left unmatched. CDR3 length: 11 amino acids. The germline V gene has CDR1 VINAFY and CDR2 YDVSNSKD. The sample is drawn from a study of Vδ1+ human thymocytes. RNA was extracted from the cells and then reverse transcribed. Pooled V-gene forward primers with one constant-region reverse primer generated the CDR3 amplicons by multiplex PCR. TCRdb ran CATT on the multiplex PCR reads. The sample holds roughly 6,700 gamma-chain clones, around 42% seen once. Broader study findings: Thymic TRG and TRD repertoires appeared highly polyclonal. TRG sequences recurred across donors, whereas TRD sequences stayed essentially private. Approximately 20% of thymic delta-chain sequences were Vdelta2, with few Vdelta3, unlike blood Vdelta1+ controls. Bulk repertoire data may be misinterpreted because of unexpected Vdelta2 sequences.

Sequencing was performed on Vdelta1+ gamma-delta thymocytes from the thymus. Subset indicated: FACS-sorted CD3+ TCRalphabeta- TCRVdelta1+ TCRVdelta2- thymocytes. This receptor was identified in a boy in the first two years of life who had congenital heart surgery. The rearrangement links TRGV5 to TRGJ1 or TRGJ2. The chain's CDR3 is CATWDRRKKLF. In nucleotides, the CDR3 is TGTGCCACCTGGGACAGGCGGAAGAAACTCTTT.